This is a list of T cell receptor beta chains from one sample in a study of OX40 agonist ivuxolimab in advanced cancers. Method: immunoSEQ multiplex PCR; TCRdb's copy keeps in-frame clones and lacks some. There are around 66,000 clones in the sample; 75% to 90% occur only once, and 4% lies in the top ten. Specimen: CD4+ or CD8+ T cells sorted from blood, collected in a trial of the OX40 agonist ivuxolimab. The receptors come from an adult with an advanced solid tumor such as melanoma, head and neck, liver or kidney cancer. Both conserved end residues are part of each CDR3. Each record gives: V gene, J gene, D gene, clone size, CDR3 DNA, CDR3 protein. D genes are given only for firm matches. Size values are once, few and many counts, or a class for expanded clones, and some rows have none.

>TRBV6-4|TRBJ2-2|NA|NA
TGTGCCAGCAGACGACTAGTAAACACCGGGGAGCTGTTTTTT
CASRRLVNTGELFF
>TRBV4-1|TRBJ2-1|NA|once
TGCGCCAGCAGCCAAGAAGGCCAGCGGACACCGATTGACAATGAGCAGTTCTTC
CASSQEGQRTPIDNEQFF
>TRBV25-1|TRBJ2-1|TRBD2|NA
TGTGCCAGCAGCCTAGCGGGAGTCTATGAGCAGTTCTTC
CASSLAGVYEQFF
>TRBV18|TRBJ2-3|NA|few
TGTGCCAGCTCACTTGATCAGAGCATCACAGATACGCAGTATTTT
CASSLDQSITDTQYF
>TRBV18|TRBJ2-4|NA|NA
TGTGCCAGCTCACCACAGAAAAACATTCAGTACTTC
CASSPQKNIQYF
>TRBV11-3|TRBJ1-1|NA|NA
TGTGCCAGCAGCCCTGGGGGGAGTAGCGAAGCTTTCTTT
CASSPGGSSEAFF
>TRBV18|TRBJ1-4|NA|NA
TGTGCCAGCTCAGCCGGGACCTATTCGGAAAAACTGTTTTTT
CASSAGTYSEKLFF
>TRBV9|TRBJ2-5|TRBD1|NA
TGTGCCAGCAGCGTAGCGGGGACAGGGGAAGAGACCCAGTACTTC
CASSVAGTGEETQYF
>TRBV30|TRBJ1-3|NA|NA
TGTGCCTGGAGTTCCCCCGGGAGTTATGGAAACACCATATATTTT
CAWSSPGSYGNTIYF
>TRBV7-8|TRBJ2-3|TRBD2|NA
TGTGCCAGCAGCTCGTCCGGGACTAGCGGGAGGGCCGGGGGAGATACGCAGTATTTT
CASSSSGTSGRAGGDTQYF
>TRBV7-6|TRBJ2-7|TRBD1|once
TGTGCCAGCAGCTTAGCGTCCGGGACAGGGTTCTACGAGCAGTACTTC
CASSLASGTGFYEQYF
>TRBV28|TRBJ1-2|NA|NA
TGTGCCAGCACCTCTGCCGGGACACCTCTTGGCTACACCTTC
CASTSAGTPLGYTF
>TRBV15|TRBJ2-1|TRBD2|NA
TGTGCCACCAGCGCACTAGCGAATGAGCAGTTCTTC
CATSALANEQFF
>TRBV19|TRBJ1-5|TRBD1|NA
TGTGCCAGTAACCCGGACAGGAACAATCAGCCCCAGCATTTT
CASNPDRNNQPQHF
>TRBV19|TRBJ1-2|NA|NA
TGTGCCAGTAGTATTGTCGCGAACTACACCTTC
CASSIVANYTF
>TRBV5-6|TRBJ1-3|NA|NA
TGTGCCAGCAGCTGGGGGCGCGGAAACACCATATATTTT
CASSWGRGNTIYF
>TRBV28|TRBJ2-1|TRBD2|NA
TGTGCCAGCATGGGCAGGGGACTAGCGGGAGGGGGCGGCTACAATGAGCAGTTCTTC
CASMGRGLAGGGGYNEQFF
>TRBV19|TRBJ1-5|NA|NA
TGTGCCAGTAAGGATAGACAGTTTGGTCAGCCCCAGCATTTT
CASKDRQFGQPQHF
>TRBV28|TRBJ2-1|TRBD1|NA
TGTGCCAGCAGTCGCCGGGACAGGGTATCAAGGGAGCAGTTCTTC
CASSRRDRVSREQFF
>TRBV19|TRBJ1-2|TRBD1|NA
TGTGCCAGTAGTAGGACAGGGGGCGCATTGCCGTATGGCTACACCTTC
CASSRTGGALPYGYTF
>TRBV5-6|TRBJ1-2|TRBD1|NA
TGTGCCAGCAGCTTGGAACAGGGGGCACGGAACTATGGCTACACCTTC
CASSLEQGARNYGYTF
>TRBV6-1|TRBJ1-4|TRBD1|NA
TGTGCCGGAAACCGGGACAGAAGGAATGAAAAACTGTTTTTT
CAGNRDRRNEKLFF
>TRBV9|TRBJ1-4|TRBD1|NA
TGTGCCAGCAGCGTACTGCAGGGGGCTCACGAAAAACTGTTTTTT
CASSVLQGAHEKLFF
>TRBV5-1|TRBJ1-1|NA|NA
TGCGCCAGCAGCCCTACAGGGAACACTGAAGCTTTCTTT
CASSPTGNTEAFF
>TRBV19|TRBJ1-2|NA|once
TGTGCCAGTAGTATAAGGGGAAGCAACAATGGCTACACCTTC
CASSIRGSNNGYTF
>TRBV7-9|TRBJ2-2|NA|NA
TGTGCCAGCAGCTTACGGGCGGCGGGGTCCAGGAACACCGGGGAGCTGTTTTTT
CASSLRAAGSRNTGELFF
>TRBV20-1|TRBJ2-1|NA|NA
TGCAGTGCTAGAGAGGGAGAGCAGTTCTTC
CSAREGEQFF
>TRBV7-2|TRBJ1-1|TRBD1|few
TGTGCCAGCAGCTTCGACAGGGGTGAAGCTTTCTTT
CASSFDRGEAFF
>TRBV6-6|TRBJ2-6|NA|NA
TGTGCCAGCGGAGGCAGTCCTGGGGCCAACGTCCTGACTTTC
CASGGSPGANVLTF
>TRBV2|TRBJ2-1|TRBD2|once
TGTGCCAGGGGAGCTAGCGGGATGAATAATGAGCAGTTCTTC
CARGASGMNNEQFF
>TRBV10-3|TRBJ2-2|NA|NA
TGTGCCATTAGAAGGGGGACCGGGAACACCGGGGAGCTGTTTTTT
CAIRRGTGNTGELFF
>TRBV7-9|TRBJ1-4|TRBD1|NA
TGTGCCAGCAGCTTAGCGGACAGGGGGGAAAAACTGTTTTTT
CASSLADRGEKLFF
>TRBV18|TRBJ2-2|TRBD1|NA
TGTGCCAGCTCACCTACGACAGGGACGGCCGGGGAGCTGTTTTTT
CASSPTTGTAGELFF
>TRBV5-6|TRBJ2-7|NA|NA
TGTGCCAGCAGCCCCGGACAGTCATACGAGCAGTACTTC
CASSPGQSYEQYF
>TRBV7-6|TRBJ1-3|NA|NA
TGTGCCAGCAGCATTGCCCGCCGGGTCTCTGGAAACACCATATATTTT
CASSIARRVSGNTIYF
>TRBV19|TRBJ2-4|NA|few
TGTGCCAGTAGTCTTGCGAATGGGAACATTCAGTACTTC
CASSLANGNIQYF
>TRBV27|TRBJ1-5|NA|NA
TGTGCCAGCTCAAGACAGGTTTCTAGTCAGCCCCAGCATTTT
CASSRQVSSQPQHF
>TRBV7-2|TRBJ1-1|NA|NA
TGTGCCAGCAGCTTAGGTCGATTTGGGGACACTGAAGCTTTCTTT
CASSLGRFGDTEAFF
>TRBV28|TRBJ1-5|NA|few
TGTGCCAGCGGACGGGCGAATCAGCCCCAGCATTTT
CASGRANQPQHF
>TRBV6-1|TRBJ2-5|NA|once
TGTGCCAGCAACCCGAGAACCCCGACCCAAGGGGCCCAGTACTTC
CASNPRTPTQGAQYF
>TRBV11-2|TRBJ2-1|TRBD2|NA
TGTGCCAGCAGCTTTCTAGCGGGGGGGCCGGACCCGCAGTTCTTC
CASSFLAGGPDPQFF
>TRBV9|TRBJ1-5|NA|NA
TGTGCCAGCAGCGTAGGGGGATGGAAAAATCAGCCCCAGCATTTT
CASSVGGWKNQPQHF
>TRBV10-3|TRBJ2-3|NA|NA
TGTGCCATCAGTGAGTCAGTAGCCACAGATACGCAGTATTTT
CAISESVATDTQYF
>TRBV5-4|TRBJ2-6|NA|NA
TGTGCCAGCAGCTTGGTTGCACCCTCTGGGGCCAACGTCCTGACTTTC
CASSLVAPSGANVLTF
>TRBV28|TRBJ1-1|TRBD1|NA
TGTGCCAGCAGTTTAGGAGGACAGGGAGGGACTGAAGCTTTCTTT
CASSLGGQGGTEAFF
>TRBV7-7|TRBJ1-5|TRBD1|NA
TGTGCCAGCCTCCCCGGGACAGGGGGCAATCAGCCCCAGCATTTT
CASLPGTGGNQPQHF
>TRBV6-5|TRBJ1-6|NA|NA
TGTGCCAGCAGTTCTTTGCCCGGTCGCCCGGTCCACTTT
CASSSLPGRPVHF
>TRBV6-5|TRBJ1-3|NA|NA
TGTGCCAGCCAAACCTCCTCTGGAAACACCATATATTTT
CASQTSSGNTIYF
>TRBV7-9|TRBJ2-7|NA|NA
TGTGCCAGCAGCCCCGGACACGAGCAGTACTTC
CASSPGHEQYF
>TRBV7-9|TRBJ2-1|NA|NA
TGTGCCAGCAGCTTAGCGCACATGAAGGGCCTAAGCTCCTACAATGAGCAGTTCTTC
CASSLAHMKGLSSYNEQFF